Listed below are T cell receptor beta chains from one sample, sequenced in a study of CD8+ T cells in alopecia areata. Sequencing used immunoSEQ multiplex PCR; TCRdb keeps in-frame clones, though not all of them. The table has 220,000 or so clones, 50% to 60% seen once. The source was CD4+ T cells sorted from blood, collected at week 0. All receptors derive from a human donor with alopecia areata. CDR3s include the opening cysteine and the closing phenylalanine or tryptophan. Fields, in order: J gene, V gene, CDR3 protein.

J: TRBJ2-7
V: TRBV29-1
CDR3: CSVGGTDSYEQYF

J: TRBJ2-1
V: TRBV7-2
CDR3: CASSLSTGIEQFF

J: TRBJ2-3
V: TRBV2
CDR3: CATPGMSPTDTQYF

J: TRBJ2-2
V: TRBV30
CDR3: CAWSRDMNTGELFF

J: TRBJ1-1
V: TRBV30
CDR3: CAWSVGTMNTEAFF

J: TRBJ2-1
V: TRBV18
CDR3: CASSPQDGNEQFF

J: TRBJ2-1
V: TRBV7-9
CDR3: CASTFQGAKGNEQFF

J: TRBJ1-4
V: TRBV29-1
CDR3: CSVKTGGYEKLFF

J: TRBJ2-3
V: TRBV14
CDR3: CASSQERVVQYF

J: TRBJ2-1
V: TRBV4-2
CDR3: CASSQRLGLTGNEQFF

J: TRBJ2-6
V: TRBV5-1
CDR3: CASGEGSGANVLTF

J: TRBJ2-3
V: TRBV20-1
CDR3: CSALGDTQYF

J: TRBJ2-1
V: TRBV7-9
CDR3: CASSTGVIYNEQFF

J: TRBJ2-5
V: TRBV6-1
CDR3: CASRRPNQETQYF

J: TRBJ1-5
V: TRBV6-4
CDR3: CASSEQSNQPQHF

J: TRBJ2-3
V: TRBV29-1
CDR3: CSAPGYTQYF

J: TRBJ2-2
V: TRBV30
CDR3: CAFSVAKGSTGELFF

J: TRBJ2-1
V: TRBV7-3
CDR3: CASSPSAAAYNEQFF

J: TRBJ2-7
V: TRBV10-3
CDR3: CAISDNKDEQYF

J: TRBJ1-2
V: TRBV6-1
CDR3: CASSEAARGYTF

J: TRBJ1-1
V: TRBV30
CDR3: CAWGRTGNTEAFF

J: TRBJ1-1
V: TRBV6-6
CDR3: CASGVAAEAFF

J: TRBJ2-6
V: TRBV2
CDR3: CASTVSGANVLTF

J: TRBJ2-2
V: TRBV5-1
CDR3: CASSYSTGELFF

J: TRBJ2-3
V: TRBV6-1
CDR3: CASVKTSSDTQYF

J: TRBJ1-4
V: TRBV27
CDR3: CASSSPGQGNEKLFF

J: TRBJ2-4
V: TRBV15
CDR3: CATSRDRGREAKNIQYF

J: TRBJ2-2
V: TRBV5-1
CDR3: CASSNRDTGELFF

J: TRBJ1-1
V: TRBV20-1
CDR3: CSARDLTEAFF

J: TRBJ1-2
V: TRBV5-4
CDR3: CASSHQSGNNYGYTF

J: TRBJ2-6
V: TRBV19
CDR3: CASSPGANVLTF

J: TRBJ2-7
V: TRBV5-4
CDR3: CASSLANPSGAYEQYF

J: TRBJ1-4
V: TRBV7-9
CDR3: CASSPSLGWGEKLFF

J: TRBJ2-7
V: TRBV29-1
CDR3: CSVARLPGDNSYEQYF

J: TRBJ2-2
V: TRBV11-1
CDR3: CASTRGTGNTGELFF

J: TRBJ2-1
V: TRBV11-2
CDR3: CASSPHRDRELNEQFF

J: TRBJ1-1
V: TRBV4-2
CDR3: CASSQSGSSRNTEAFF